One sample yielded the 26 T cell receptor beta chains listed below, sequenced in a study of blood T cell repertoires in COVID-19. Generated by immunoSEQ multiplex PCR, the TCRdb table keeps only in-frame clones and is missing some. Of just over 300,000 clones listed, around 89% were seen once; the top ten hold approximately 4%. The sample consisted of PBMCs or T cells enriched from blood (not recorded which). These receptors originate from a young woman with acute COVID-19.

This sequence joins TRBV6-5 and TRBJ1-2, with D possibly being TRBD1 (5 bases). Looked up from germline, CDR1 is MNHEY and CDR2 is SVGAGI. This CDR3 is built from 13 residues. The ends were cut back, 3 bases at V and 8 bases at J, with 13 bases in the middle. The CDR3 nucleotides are TGTGCCAGCAGTTATCAAGGGGCGCAAGGCTACACCTTC. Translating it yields CASSYQGAQGYTF.

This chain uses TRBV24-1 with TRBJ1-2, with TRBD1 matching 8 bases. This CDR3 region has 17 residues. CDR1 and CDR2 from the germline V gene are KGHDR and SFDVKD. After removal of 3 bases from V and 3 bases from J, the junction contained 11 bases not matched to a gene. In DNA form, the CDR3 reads TGTGCCACCAGTGATACCTATTTAGGACAGGGAGACTATGGCTACACCTTC. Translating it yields CATSDTYLGQGDYGYTF.

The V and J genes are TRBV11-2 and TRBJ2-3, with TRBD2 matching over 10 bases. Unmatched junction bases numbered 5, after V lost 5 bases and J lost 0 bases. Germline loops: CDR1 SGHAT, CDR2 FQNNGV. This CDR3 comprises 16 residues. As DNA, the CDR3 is TGTGCCAGCAGCCGAAAGACTAGCGGGAGCACAGATACGCAGTATTTT. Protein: CASSRKTSGSTDTQYF.

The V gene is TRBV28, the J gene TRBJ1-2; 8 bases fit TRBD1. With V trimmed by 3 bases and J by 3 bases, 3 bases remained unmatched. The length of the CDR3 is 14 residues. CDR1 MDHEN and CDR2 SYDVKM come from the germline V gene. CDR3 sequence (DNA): TGTGCCAGCAGTTTCGACAGGGGCTACTATGGCTACACCTTC. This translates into CASSFDRGYYGYTF.

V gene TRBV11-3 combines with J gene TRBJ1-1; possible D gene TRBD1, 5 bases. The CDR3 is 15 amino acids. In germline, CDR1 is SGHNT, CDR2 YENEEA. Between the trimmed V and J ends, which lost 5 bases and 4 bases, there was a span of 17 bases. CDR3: CASSTRTPGGTEAFF. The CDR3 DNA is TGTGCCAGCAGCACCCGGACACCGGGTGGCACTGAAGCTTTCTTT.

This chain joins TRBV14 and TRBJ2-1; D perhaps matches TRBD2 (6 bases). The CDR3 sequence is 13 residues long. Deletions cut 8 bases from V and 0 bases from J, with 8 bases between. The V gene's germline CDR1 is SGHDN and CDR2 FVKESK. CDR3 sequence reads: CASAGSSYNEQFF. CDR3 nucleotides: TGTGCCAGCGCCGGGAGCTCCTACAATGAGCAGTTCTTC.

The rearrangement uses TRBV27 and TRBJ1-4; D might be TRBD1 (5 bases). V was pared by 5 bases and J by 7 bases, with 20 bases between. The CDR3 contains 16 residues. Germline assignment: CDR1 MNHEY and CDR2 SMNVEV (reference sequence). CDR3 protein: CASSLVPQDGGEKLFF. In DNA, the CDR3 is TGTGCCAGCAGTCTCGTCCCTCAGGACGGGGGTGAAAAACTGTTTTTT. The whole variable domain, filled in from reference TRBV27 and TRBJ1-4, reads EAQVTQNPRYLITVTGKKLTVTCSQNMNHEYMSWYRQDPGLGLRQIYYSMNVEVTDKGDVPEGYKVSRKEKRNFPLILESPSPNQTSLYFCASSLVPQDGGEKLFFGSGTQLSVL.

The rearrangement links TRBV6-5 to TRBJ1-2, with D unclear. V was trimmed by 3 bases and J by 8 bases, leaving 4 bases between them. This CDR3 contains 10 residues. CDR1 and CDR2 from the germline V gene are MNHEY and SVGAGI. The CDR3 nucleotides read TGTGCCAGCAGTTATCAAGGCTACACCTTC. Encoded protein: CASSYQGYTF.

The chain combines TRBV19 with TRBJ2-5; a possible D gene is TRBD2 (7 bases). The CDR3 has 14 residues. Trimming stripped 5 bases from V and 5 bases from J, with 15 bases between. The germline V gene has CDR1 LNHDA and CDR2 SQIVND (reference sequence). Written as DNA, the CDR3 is TGTGCCAGTAGTCGGAGGGGGGGCTGGGAGACCCAGTACTTC. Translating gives CASSRRGGWETQYF.

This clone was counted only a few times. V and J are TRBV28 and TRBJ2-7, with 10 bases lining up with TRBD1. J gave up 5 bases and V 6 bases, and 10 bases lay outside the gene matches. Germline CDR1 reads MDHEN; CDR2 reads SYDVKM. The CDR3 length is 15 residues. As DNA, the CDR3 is TGTGCCAGCAGCCAGGGACAGGGGATCTCACACGAGCAGTACTTC. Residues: CASSQGQGISHEQYF. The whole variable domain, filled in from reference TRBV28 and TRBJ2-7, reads DVKVTQSSRYLVKRTGEKVFLECVQDMDHENMFWYRQDPGLGLRLIYFSYDVKMKEKGDIPEGYSVSREKKERFSLILESASTNQTSMYLCASSQGQGISHEQYFGPGTRLTVT.

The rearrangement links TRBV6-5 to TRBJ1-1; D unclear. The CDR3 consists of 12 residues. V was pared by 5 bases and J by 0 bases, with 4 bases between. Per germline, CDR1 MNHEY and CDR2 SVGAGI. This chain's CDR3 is CASSRVNTEAFF. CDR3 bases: TGTGCCAGCAGTCGAGTGAACACTGAAGCTTTCTTT.

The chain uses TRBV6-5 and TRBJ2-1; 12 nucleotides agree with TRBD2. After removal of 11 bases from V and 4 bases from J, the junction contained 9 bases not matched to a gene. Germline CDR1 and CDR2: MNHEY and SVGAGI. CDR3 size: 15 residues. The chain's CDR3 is CAAAGTSGFYNEQFF. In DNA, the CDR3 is TGTGCCGCAGCGGGGACTAGCGGGTTTTACAATGAGCAGTTCTTC.

This CDR3 is CAISDRQGASNTGELFF. Here the CDR3 DNA reads TGTGCCATCAGTGACAGACAGGGGGCATCGAACACCGGGGAGCTGTTTTTT. The chain carries TRBV10-3 and TRBJ2-2; 10 nucleotides match TRBD1. Losses at the gene ends were 3 bases for V and 0 bases for J; bases not matched to a gene: 4. The CDR3 spans 17 residues. In germline, CDR1 is ENHRY, CDR2 SYGVKD.

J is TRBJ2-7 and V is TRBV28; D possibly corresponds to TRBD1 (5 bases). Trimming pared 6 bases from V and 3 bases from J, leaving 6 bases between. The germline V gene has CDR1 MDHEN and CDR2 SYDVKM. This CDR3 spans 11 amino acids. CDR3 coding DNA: TGTGCCAGCAGAAGGGGCTACGAGCAGTACTTC. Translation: CASRRGYEQYF.

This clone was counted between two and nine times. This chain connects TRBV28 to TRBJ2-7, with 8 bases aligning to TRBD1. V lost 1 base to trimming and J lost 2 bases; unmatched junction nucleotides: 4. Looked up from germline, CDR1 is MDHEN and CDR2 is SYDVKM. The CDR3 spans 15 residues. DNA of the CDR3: TGTGCCAGCAGTTTATCCGAGACAGGGGCCTACGAGCAGTACTTC. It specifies CASSLSETGAYEQYF.

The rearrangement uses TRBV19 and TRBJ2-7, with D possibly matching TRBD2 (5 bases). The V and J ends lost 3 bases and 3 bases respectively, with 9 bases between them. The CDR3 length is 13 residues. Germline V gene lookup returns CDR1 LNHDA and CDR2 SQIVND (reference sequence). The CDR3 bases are TGTGCCAGTAGTATCCAGAGGGACTACGAGCAGTACTTC. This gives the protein CASSIQRDYEQYF.

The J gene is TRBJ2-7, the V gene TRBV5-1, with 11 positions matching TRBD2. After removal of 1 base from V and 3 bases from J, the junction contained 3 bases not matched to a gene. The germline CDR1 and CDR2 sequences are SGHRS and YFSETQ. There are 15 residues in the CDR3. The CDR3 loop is CASSLTSGSNYEQYF. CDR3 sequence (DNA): TGCGCCAGCAGCTTGACTAGCGGGAGTAACTACGAGCAGTACTTC.

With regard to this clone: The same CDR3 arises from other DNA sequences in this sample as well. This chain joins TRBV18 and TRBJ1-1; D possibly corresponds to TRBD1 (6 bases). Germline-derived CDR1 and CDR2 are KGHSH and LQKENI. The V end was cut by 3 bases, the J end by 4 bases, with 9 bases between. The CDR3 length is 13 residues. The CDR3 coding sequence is TGTGCCAGCTCACCGGACAGAACCACTGAAGCTTTCTTT. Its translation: CASSPDRTTEAFF.

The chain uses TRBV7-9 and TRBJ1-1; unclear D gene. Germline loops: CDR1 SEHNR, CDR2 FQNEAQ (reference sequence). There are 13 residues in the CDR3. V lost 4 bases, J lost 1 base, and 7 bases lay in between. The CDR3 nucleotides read TGTGCCAGCAGCTGGGGAGGGAACACTGAAGCTTTCTTT. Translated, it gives CASSWGGNTEAFF.

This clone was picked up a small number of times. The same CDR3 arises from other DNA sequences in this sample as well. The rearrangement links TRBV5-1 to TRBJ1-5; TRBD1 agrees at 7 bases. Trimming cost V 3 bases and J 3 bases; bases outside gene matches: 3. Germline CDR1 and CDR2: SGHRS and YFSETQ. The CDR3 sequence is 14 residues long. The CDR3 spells CASSWDSPNQPQHF. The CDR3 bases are TGCGCCAGCAGCTGGGACAGCCCCAATCAGCCCCAGCATTTT.

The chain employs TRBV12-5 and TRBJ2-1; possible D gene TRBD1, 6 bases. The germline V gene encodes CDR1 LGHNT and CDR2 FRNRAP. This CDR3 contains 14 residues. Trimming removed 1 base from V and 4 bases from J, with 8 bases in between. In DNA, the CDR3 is TGTGCTAGTGGTTTGGAGACAGGATACAATGAGCAGTTCTTC. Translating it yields CASGLETGYNEQFF. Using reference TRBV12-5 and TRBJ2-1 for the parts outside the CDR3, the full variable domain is DARVTQTPRHKVTEMGQEVTMRCQPILGHNTVFWYRQTMMQGLELLAYFRNRAPLDDSGMPKDRFSAEMPDATLATLKIQPSEPRDSAVYFCASGLETGYNEQFFGPGTRLTVL.

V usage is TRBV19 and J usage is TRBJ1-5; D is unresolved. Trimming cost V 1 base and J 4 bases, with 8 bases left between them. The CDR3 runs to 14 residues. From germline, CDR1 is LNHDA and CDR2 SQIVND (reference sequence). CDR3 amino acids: CASSIAVLNQPQHF. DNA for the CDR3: TGTGCCAGTAGTATAGCGGTCTTAAATCAGCCCCAGCATTTT.

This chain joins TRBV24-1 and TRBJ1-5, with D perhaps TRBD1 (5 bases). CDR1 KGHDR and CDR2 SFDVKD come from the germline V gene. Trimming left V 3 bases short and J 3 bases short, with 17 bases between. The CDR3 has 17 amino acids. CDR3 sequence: CATSDPPGEGDNQPQHF. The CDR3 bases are TGTGCCACCAGTGATCCCCCGGGGGAAGGAGACAATCAGCCCCAGCATTTT.

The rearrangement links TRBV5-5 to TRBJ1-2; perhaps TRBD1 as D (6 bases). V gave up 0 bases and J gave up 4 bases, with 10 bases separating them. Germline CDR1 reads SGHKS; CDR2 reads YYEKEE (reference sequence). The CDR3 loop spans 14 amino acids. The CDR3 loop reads CASSLAGVGYGYTF. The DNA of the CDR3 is TGTGCCAGCAGCTTGGCAGGGGTCGGCTATGGCTACACCTTC.

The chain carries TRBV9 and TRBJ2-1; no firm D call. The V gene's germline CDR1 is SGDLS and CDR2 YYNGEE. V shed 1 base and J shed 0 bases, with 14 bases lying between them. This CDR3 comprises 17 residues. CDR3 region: CASSVSGSPPSYNEQFF. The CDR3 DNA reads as TGTGCCAGCAGCGTATCAGGTTCACCCCCCTCCTACAATGAGCAGTTCTTC. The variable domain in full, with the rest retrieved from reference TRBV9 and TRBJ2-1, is DSGVTQTPKHLITATGQRVTLRCSPRSGDLSVYWYQQSLDQGLQFLIQYYNGEERAKGNILERFSAQQFPDLHSELNLSSLELGDSALYFCASSVSGSPPSYNEQFFGPGTRLTVL.

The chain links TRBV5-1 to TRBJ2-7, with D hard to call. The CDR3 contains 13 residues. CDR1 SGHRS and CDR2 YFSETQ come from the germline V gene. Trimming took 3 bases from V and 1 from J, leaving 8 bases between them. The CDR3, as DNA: TGCGCCAGCAGCTGGAGTCTGTCCTACGAGCAGTACTTC. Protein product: CASSWSLSYEQYF.